The present T cell receptor (beta chain) was sequenced within a study of beta chain bispecific antibodies for T cell cancers. Broader study findings: TRBV-directed bispecific antibodies appeared to leave all non-targeted, unrelated TRBV family members unaffected. After anti-TRBV12 rather than anti-CD19 exposure, TRBV12-3 made up over 97% less of total TRBV signal. In these mixed samples, most targeted TRBV reads derived from the leukemia cell line.

This clonotype was seen at least ten times. The antigen is unknown. TCRdb re-analysed the 5' RACE reads in MiXCR, keeping a single row per CDR3 protein. The sample contains 20,000 to 25,000 distinct CDR3 sequences, around 2% of which appear only once. CDR1 is LNHDA and CDR2 is SQIVND in the germline V gene (reference sequence). The CDR3 is 14 amino acids. Trimming took 5 bases from V and 6 from J, leaving 14 bases between them. Blood mononuclear cells were expanded for 2 to 4 days using either OKT3 anti-CD3 antibody or CD3/CD28 beads. Expanded T cells grew in IL-2 (around 110 IU/ml) plus IL-7 (roughly 5 ng/ml). Bispecific antibody was added to 5 x 10^4 or so normal T cells and 5 x 10^4 or so target cells.

The sequencing used healthy donor T cells cultured with leukemia cells, collected from a culture containing a bispecific antibody targeting TCR Vbeta12. This receptor was identified in a human donor in good health. Some clones in this sample may be carry-over from other donors' samples. The chain employs TRBV19 and TRBJ2-4, with D possibly being TRBD1 or TRBD2 (5 bases each). CDR3 residues: CASSRQGGRNIQYF. The CDR3 DNA reads as TGTGCCAGTAGTCGGCAGGGTGGGAGAAACATTCAGTACTTC.